Listed below are T cell receptor beta chains from one sample, sequenced in a study of shared clonotypes between healthy human individuals. This table comes from immunoSEQ multiplex PCR, and its TCRdb copy is limited to in-frame clones, with some not included. The data contain over 75,000 clones, 60% to 70% of them singletons. The sample consisted of memory CD8+ T cells sorted from blood. These receptors came from a man aged 30 to 39 in good health. The CDR3 runs from the conserved cysteine through the conserved F or W. The order of the fields is D gene, V gene, J gene, clone size, CDR3 DNA, CDR3 protein. The D gene is left open where the match is weak. Clone size is shown for a subset of rows, as once, few, many or a class of expanded clone.

-	TRBV28	TRBJ2-5	-	TGTGCCAGCACCACCCCCGGACCCCCGGAGACCCAGTACTTC	CASTTPGPPETQYF
-	TRBV18	TRBJ2-1	-	TGTGCCAGCTCGGCGTGGGACAATGAGCAGTTCTTC	CASSAWDNEQFF
TRBD1	TRBV27	TRBJ1-1	-	TGTGCCAGCAGTTTCGGGACAGGCACTGAAGCTTTCTTT	CASSFGTGTEAFF
-	TRBV9	TRBJ2-2	-	TGTGCCACAGGTAAACGAGGGCAGAACTTGAACACCGGGGAGCTGTTTTTT	CATGKRGQNLNTGELFF
-	TRBV10-1	TRBJ2-7	once	TGCGCCAGCAGTGAGGGGGAAAGCTCCTACGAGCAGTACTTC	CASSEGESSYEQYF
-	TRBV18	TRBJ1-1	-	TGTGCCAGCTCAAATTTGATTTGGGAGCCCCAGGATTTAAGAAGTATGAACACTGAAGCTTTCTTT	CASSNLIWEPQDLRSMNTEAFF
-	TRBV6-6	TRBJ2-1	-	TGTGCCAGCAGTTACGTCGCAGGCTCCAACAATGAGCAGTTCTTC	CASSYVAGSNNEQFF
TRBD2	TRBV7-2	TRBJ2-7	medium-sized	TGTGCCAGCAGCCTTACGGGACTAGCGGGTTCCTACGAGCAGTACTTC	CASSLTGLAGSYEQYF
TRBD1	TRBV28	TRBJ2-1	-	TGTGCCAGCAGCCGACAGGGGGAGGACAATGAGCAGTTCTTC	CASSRQGEDNEQFF
TRBD2	TRBV5-4	TRBJ2-7	once	TGTGCCAGCAGCTTGGCGACTAGCGGGATCAGCGAGCAGTACTTC	CASSLATSGISEQYF
TRBD1	TRBV19	TRBJ1-5	-	TGTGCCAGTAGTGTCGACAGGGTTCAGCCCCAGCATTTT	CASSVDRVQPQHF
-	TRBV28	TRBJ1-6	-	TGTGCCAGCAGTTTAGTGCAAACGTATAATTCACCCCTCCACTTT	CASSLVQTYNSPLHF
-	TRBV5-1	TRBJ2-4	-	TGCGCCAGCAGCTTGGGAGAGGATGATTACTGGGCCAAAAACATTCAGTACTTC	CASSLGEDDYWAKNIQYF
-	TRBV4-3	TRBJ2-1	-	TGCGCCAGCAGCCAAGATAAAGGACAGAGGAATGAGCAGTTCTTC	CASSQDKGQRNEQFF
-	TRBV10-2	TRBJ2-7	-	TGCGCCACATCGGCAATCCAAGGGACGGTGAAGGAGCAGTACTTC	CATSAIQGTVKEQYF
TRBD2	TRBV2	TRBJ2-1	once	TGTGCCAGCAGTGACAAAGCGGGAGTCTACAATGAGCAGTTCTTC	CASSDKAGVYNEQFF
-	TRBV7-9	TRBJ2-1	few	TGTGCCAGCAGCTTAACTAACAGAGAGCAGTTCTTC	CASSLTNREQFF
-	TRBV10-1	TRBJ1-2	-	TGCGCCAGCAGACCGGGACGGAAGAACTATGGCTACACCTTC	CASRPGRKNYGYTF
TRBD2	TRBV11-2	TRBJ2-1	-	TGTGCCAGCAGCCCCGTCTTAGCGGGGGACAATGAGCAGTTCTTC	CASSPVLAGDNEQFF
-	TRBV10-2	TRBJ1-1	-	TGCGCCAGCAATCGCGGTGAGCTCTTTGAAGCTTTCTTT	CASNRGELFEAFF
-	TRBV4-3	TRBJ2-2	many	TGCGCCAGCAGCCAATGGGTTAACACCGGGGAGCTGTTTTTT	CASSQWVNTGELFF
-	TRBV18	TRBJ2-3	-	TGTGCCAGCTCACCTGCTCTTCAGGGAACAGATACGCAGTATTTT	CASSPALQGTDTQYF
-	TRBV5-1	TRBJ1-3	-	TGCGCCAGCAGCTTGGCCGGATCGGACTCTGGAAACACCATATATTTT	CASSLAGSDSGNTIYF
TRBD1	TRBV5-6	TRBJ1-4	-	TGTGCCAGCGGTCCCGGGACAGGGCTTGAAAAACTGTTTTTT	CASGPGTGLEKLFF
TRBD2	TRBV28	TRBJ2-7	-	TGTGCCAGCAGTTTATTCAGCGGGAGGACTCCCTACGAGCAGTACTTC	CASSLFSGRTPYEQYF
TRBD2	TRBV28	TRBJ2-7	-	TGTGCCAGCAGTGGGGCTAGCGGGAGTAGGTACGAGCAGTACTTC	CASSGASGSRYEQYF
TRBD1	TRBV28	TRBJ2-7	-	TGTGCCAGACCAGACCGGGACAGGGGGATCAACGAGCAGTACTTC	CARPDRDRGINEQYF
-	TRBV30	TRBJ1-3	-	TGTGCCTGGTCGAGGTTCCGAAACTCTGGAAACACCATATATTTT	CAWSRFRNSGNTIYF
-	TRBV30	TRBJ2-7	-	TGTGCCTGGAGTTCAAGGACCCTTCCCTACGAGCAGTACTTC	CAWSSRTLPYEQYF
-	TRBV9	TRBJ2-1	-	TGTGCCAGCAGCGTAGCGGGAGAGGGGGATGAGCAGTTCTTC	CASSVAGEGDEQFF